Listed below are T cell receptor beta chains from one sample, sequenced in a study of control samples from healthy donors and cancer patients. Sequenced by immunoSEQ multiplex PCR; TCRdb stores in-frame clones only, minus some. The data hold fewer than 100,000 clones, with more than 75% observed a single time. Sequenced material: blood. The receptors shown here come from a man in his fifties or sixties in good health. Each CDR3 is given with its conserved first and last residue. D genes are given only for firm matches. The size entry is marked missing in some rows and otherwise reads once, few, many or a size class.

v_call,d_call,j_call,clone_size,cdr3_nt,cdr3_aa
TRBV3-1/TRBV3-2,TRBD2,TRBJ2-3,-,TGTGCCAGCAGCCAAGAGGTAGCGGGAGTGTCAGATACGCAGTATTTT,CASSQEVAGVSDTQYF
TRBV2,-,TRBJ2-7,-,TGTGCCAGCAGGGATAGCCTCGGGGAGCAGTACTTC,CASRDSLGEQYF
TRBV4-2,-,TRBJ2-7,-,TGTGCCAGCAGCCAAGATGCTGAGCCCGGCGAGCAGTACTTC,CASSQDAEPGEQYF
TRBV18,TRBD1,TRBJ1-2,once,TGTGCCAGCTCACCAAGACAGGGGGCTTTTAATGGCTACACCTTC,CASSPRQGAFNGYTF
TRBV2,TRBD1,TRBJ1-5,-,TGTGCCAGCAGGTACGGGACAGGGGGCTTACAGCCCCAGCATTTT,CASRYGTGGLQPQHF
TRBV19,-,TRBJ2-7,once,TGTGCCAGTAGTATTAGTGCGGGGGCCAGCTCCTACGAGCAGTACTTC,CASSISAGASSYEQYF
TRBV29-1,-,TRBJ1-4,-,TGCAGCGTCATCAAACAGGGCTTAGGTGAAAAACTGTTTTTT,CSVIKQGLGEKLFF
TRBV9,TRBD1,TRBJ1-1,-,TGTGCCAGCAGCGTAGCTAATAGGGGGCCTCGGACTGAAGCTTTCTTT,CASSVANRGPRTEAFF
TRBV5-1,TRBD1,TRBJ2-6,-,TGCGCCAGCAGCTTGGTGTCGAACAGGGGCAGTTCGAGTGGGGCCAACGTCCTGACTTTC,CASSLVSNRGSSSGANVLTF
TRBV10-2,-,TRBJ1-1,-,TGCGCCAGCAGTGAGTTTGTCAGCTCTGAAGCTTTCTTT,CASSEFVSSEAFF
TRBV19,-,TRBJ1-5,-,TGTGCCAGTAGTATTGAAGGTATGGGGAATCAGCCCCAGCATTTT,CASSIEGMGNQPQHF
TRBV30,-,TRBJ1-2,once,TGTGCCTTTTCCGGGGCGCAGGGGTCCTCTCGCTATGGCTACACCTTC,CAFSGAQGSSRYGYTF
TRBV5-1,-,TRBJ1-1,-,TGCGCCAGCAGCTTGGGAGGGAACACTGAAGCTTTCTTT,CASSLGGNTEAFF
TRBV12-3/TRBV12-4,-,TRBJ2-2,-,TGTGCCAGCAGTTTGACTTACACCGGGGAGCTGTTTTTT,CASSLTYTGELFF
TRBV9,TRBD2,TRBJ2-7,-,TGTGCCAGCAGCATCACTAGCGGGCCATCCTACGAGCAGTACTTC,CASSITSGPSYEQYF
TRBV4-2,TRBD1,TRBJ2-7,-,TGTGCCAGCAGCCCGTCGGGACAGGGTACCTACGAGCAGTACTTC,CASSPSGQGTYEQYF